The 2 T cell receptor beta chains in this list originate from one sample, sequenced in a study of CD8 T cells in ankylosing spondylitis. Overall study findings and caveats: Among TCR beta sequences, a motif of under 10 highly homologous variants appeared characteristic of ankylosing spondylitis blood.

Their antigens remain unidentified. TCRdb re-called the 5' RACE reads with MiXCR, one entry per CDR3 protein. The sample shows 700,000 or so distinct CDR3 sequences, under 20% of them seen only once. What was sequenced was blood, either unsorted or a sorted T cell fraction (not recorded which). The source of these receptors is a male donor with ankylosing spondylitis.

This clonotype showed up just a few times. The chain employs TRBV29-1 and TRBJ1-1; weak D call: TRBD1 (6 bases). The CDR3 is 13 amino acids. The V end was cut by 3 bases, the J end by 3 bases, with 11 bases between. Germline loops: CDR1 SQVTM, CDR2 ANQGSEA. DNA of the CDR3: TGCAGCGTTGATACAGGGTTGGACACTGAAGCTTTCTTT. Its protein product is CSVDTGLDTEAFF.

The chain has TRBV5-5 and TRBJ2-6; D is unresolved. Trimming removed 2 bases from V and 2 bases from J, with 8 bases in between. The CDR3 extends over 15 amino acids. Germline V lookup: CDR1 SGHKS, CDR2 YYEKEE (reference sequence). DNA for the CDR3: TGTGCCAGCAGCTTAAACCACCCTGGGGCCAACGTCCTGACTTTC. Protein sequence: CASSLNHPGANVLTF. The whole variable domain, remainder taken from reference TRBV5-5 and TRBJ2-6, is DAGVTQSPTHLIKTRGQQVTLRCSPISGHKSVSWYQQVLGQGPQFIFQYYEKEERGRGNFPDRFSARQFPNYSSELNVNALLLGDSALYLCASSLNHPGANVLTFGAGSRLTVL.